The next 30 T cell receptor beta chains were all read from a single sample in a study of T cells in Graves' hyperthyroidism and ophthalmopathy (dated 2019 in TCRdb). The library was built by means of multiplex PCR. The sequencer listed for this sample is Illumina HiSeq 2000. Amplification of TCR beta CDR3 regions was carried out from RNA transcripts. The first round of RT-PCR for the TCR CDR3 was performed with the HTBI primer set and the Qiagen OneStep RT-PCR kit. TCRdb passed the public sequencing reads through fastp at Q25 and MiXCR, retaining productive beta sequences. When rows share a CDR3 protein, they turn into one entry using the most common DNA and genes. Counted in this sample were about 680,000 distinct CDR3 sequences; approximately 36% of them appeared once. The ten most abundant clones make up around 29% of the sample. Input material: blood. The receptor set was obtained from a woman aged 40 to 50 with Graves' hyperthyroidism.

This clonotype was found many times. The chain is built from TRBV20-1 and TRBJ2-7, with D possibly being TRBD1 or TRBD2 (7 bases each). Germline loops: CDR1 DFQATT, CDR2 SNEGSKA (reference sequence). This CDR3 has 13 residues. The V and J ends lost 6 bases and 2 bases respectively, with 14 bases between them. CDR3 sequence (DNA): TGCAGTGCGGGAGGGACAGCCACCTACGAGCAGTACTTC. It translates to CSAGGTATYEQYF.

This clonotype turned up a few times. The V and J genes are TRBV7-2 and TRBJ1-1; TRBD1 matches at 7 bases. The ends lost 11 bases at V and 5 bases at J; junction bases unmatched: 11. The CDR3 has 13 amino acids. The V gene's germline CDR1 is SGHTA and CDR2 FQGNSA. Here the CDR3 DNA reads TGTGCCGAGGGGGCGGAGGGAGGTACTGAAGCTTTCTTT. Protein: CAEGAEGGTEAFF.

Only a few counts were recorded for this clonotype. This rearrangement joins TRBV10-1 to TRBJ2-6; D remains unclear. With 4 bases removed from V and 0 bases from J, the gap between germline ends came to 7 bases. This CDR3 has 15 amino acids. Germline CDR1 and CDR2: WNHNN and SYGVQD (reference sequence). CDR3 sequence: CASSAGDSGANVLTF. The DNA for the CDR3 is TGCGCCAGCAGTGCTGGAGACTCTGGGGCCAACGTCCTGACTTTC.

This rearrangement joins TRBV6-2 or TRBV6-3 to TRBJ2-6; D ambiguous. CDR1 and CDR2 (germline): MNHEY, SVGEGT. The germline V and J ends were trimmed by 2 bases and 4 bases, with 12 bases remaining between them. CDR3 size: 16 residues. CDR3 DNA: TGTGCCAGCAGTTACGGTTGGGCCCGCGGGGCCAACGTCCTGACTTTC. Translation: CASSYGWARGANVLTF.

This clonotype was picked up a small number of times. The CDR3 coding sequence is TGTGCCAGCAGGTCGGACTCGACCGACGAGCAGTACTTC. This translates into CASRSDSTDEQYF. This chain uses TRBV7-9 with TRBJ2-7; D perhaps matches TRBD2 (5 bases). CDR3 length: 13 amino acids. The germline gives CDR1 SEHNR, CDR2 FQNEAQ (reference sequence). Trimming took 6 bases from V and 5 from J, leaving 14 bases between them.

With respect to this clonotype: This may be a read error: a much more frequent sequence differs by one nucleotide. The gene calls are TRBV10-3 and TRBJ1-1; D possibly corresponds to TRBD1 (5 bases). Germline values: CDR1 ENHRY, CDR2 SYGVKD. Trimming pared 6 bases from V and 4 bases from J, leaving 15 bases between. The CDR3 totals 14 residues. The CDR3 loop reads CAIRQGPAGTEAFF. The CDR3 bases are TGTGCCATCAGGCAGGGCCCGGCGGGCACTGAAGCTTTCTTT.

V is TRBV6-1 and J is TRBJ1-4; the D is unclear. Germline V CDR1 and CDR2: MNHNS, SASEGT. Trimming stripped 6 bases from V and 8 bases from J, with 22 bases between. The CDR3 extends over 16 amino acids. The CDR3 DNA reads TGTGCCAGCAGGACCGGACGGACGGCAACGGGAGAAAAACTGTTTTTT. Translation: CASRTGRTATGEKLFF.

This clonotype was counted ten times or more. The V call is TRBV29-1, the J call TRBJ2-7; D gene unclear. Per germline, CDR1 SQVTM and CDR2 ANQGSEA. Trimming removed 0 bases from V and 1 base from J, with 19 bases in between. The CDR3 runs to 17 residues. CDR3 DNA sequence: TGCAGCGTTGAAGATCTAAGTGAGGACCTTCGGTCCTACGAGCAGTACTTC. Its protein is CSVEDLSEDLRSYEQYF.

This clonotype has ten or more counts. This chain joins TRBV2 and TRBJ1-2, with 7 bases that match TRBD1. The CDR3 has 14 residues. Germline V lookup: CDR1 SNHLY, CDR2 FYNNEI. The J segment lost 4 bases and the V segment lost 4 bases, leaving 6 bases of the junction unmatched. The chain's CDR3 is CASSVGGQIYGYTF. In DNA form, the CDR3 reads TGTGCCAGCAGTGTCGGGGGACAGATCTATGGCTACACCTTC.

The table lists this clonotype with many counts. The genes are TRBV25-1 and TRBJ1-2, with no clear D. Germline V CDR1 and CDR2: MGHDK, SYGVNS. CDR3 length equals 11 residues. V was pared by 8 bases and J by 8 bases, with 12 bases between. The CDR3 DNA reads TGTGCCAGCCAAACAACCCAAGGCTACACCTTC. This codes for CASQTTQGYTF.

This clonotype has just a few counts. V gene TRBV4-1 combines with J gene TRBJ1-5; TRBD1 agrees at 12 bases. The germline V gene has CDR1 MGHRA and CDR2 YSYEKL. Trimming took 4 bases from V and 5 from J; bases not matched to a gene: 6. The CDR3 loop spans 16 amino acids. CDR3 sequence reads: CASSPPGQGAYQPQHF. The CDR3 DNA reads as TGCGCCAGCAGCCCACCGGGACAGGGGGCGTATCAGCCCCAGCATTTT.

The CDR3 DNA reads TGTGCCAGCAGCTTAGTTGGACAGGGAGTTTTTGGCTACACCTTC. Translation gives CASSLVGQGVFGYTF. The rearrangement links TRBV7-2 to TRBJ1-2; 8 nucleotides match TRBD1. There are 15 residues in the CDR3. After removal of 1 base from V and 7 bases from J, the junction contained 8 bases not matched to a gene. The germline V gene encodes CDR1 SGHTA and CDR2 FQGNSA.

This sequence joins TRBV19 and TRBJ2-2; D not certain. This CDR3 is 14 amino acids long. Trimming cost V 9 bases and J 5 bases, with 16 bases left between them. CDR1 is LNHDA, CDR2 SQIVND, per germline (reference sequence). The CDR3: CASISTRVTGELFF. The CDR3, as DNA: TGTGCCAGCATCTCAACTCGGGTAACCGGGGAGCTGTTTTTT.

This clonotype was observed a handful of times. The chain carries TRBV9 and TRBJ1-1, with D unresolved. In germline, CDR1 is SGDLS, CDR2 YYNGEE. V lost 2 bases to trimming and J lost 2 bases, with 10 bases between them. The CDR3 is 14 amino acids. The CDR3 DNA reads TGTGCCAGCAGCGTCCGGGGTTTCAACACTGAAGCTTTCTTT. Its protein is CASSVRGFNTEAFF.

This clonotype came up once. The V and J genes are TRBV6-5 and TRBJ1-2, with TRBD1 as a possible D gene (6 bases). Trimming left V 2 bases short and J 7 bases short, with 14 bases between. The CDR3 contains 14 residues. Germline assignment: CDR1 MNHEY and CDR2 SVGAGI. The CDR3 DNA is TGTGCCAGCAGTTACGCACACAGGGCGGCTGGCTACACCTTC. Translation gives CASSYAHRAAGYTF.

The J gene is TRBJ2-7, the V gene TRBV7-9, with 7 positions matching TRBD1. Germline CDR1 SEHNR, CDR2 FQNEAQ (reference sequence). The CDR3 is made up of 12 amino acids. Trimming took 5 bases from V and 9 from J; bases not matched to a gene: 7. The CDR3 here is CASSTGTDGQYF. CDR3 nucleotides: TGTGCCAGCAGCACAGGGACAGACGGGCAGTACTTC.

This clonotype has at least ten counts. In DNA, the CDR3 is TGTGCCAGCAGTGATACCCTTCAGCCCCAGCATTTT. Protein product: CASSDTLQPQHF. The chain has TRBV12-3 or TRBV12-4 and TRBJ1-5; unclear D gene. V dropped 5 bases and J dropped 6 bases, with 8 bases sitting between them. This CDR3 contains 12 residues.

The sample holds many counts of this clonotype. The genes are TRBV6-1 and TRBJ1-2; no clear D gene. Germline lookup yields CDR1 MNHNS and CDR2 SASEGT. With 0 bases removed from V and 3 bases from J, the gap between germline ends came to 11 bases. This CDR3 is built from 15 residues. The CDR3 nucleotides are TGTGCCAGCAGTGAAGCTACTCTTTCCTACTATGGCTACACCTTC. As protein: CASSEATLSYYGYTF.

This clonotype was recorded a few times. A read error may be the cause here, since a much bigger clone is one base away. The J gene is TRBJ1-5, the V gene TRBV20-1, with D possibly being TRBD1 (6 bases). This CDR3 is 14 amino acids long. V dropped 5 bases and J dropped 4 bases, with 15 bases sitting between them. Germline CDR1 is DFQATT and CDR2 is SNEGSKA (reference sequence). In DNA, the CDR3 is TGCAGTGCTCGGGGACGGGGGGCGAATCAGCCCCAGCATTTT. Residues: CSARGRGANQPQHF.

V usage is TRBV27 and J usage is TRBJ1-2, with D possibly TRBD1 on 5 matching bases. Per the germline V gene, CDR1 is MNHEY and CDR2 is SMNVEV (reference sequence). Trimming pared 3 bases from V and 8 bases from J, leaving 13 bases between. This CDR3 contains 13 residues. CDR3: CASSLGVGGGYTF. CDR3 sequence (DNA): TGTGCCAGCAGTTTGGGGGTCGGGGGGGGCTACACCTTC.

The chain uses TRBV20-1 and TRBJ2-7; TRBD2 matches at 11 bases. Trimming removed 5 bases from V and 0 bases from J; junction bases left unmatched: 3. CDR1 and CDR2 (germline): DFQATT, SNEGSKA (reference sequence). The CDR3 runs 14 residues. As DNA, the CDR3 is TGCAGTGCTGGTACTAGCGGGAGCTCCTACGAGCAGTACTTC. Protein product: CSAGTSGSSYEQYF.

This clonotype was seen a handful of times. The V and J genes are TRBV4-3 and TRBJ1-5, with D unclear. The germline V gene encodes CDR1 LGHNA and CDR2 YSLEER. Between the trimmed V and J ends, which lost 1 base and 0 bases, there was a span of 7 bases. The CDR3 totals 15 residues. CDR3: CASSQVEVSNQPQHF. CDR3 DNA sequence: TGCGCCAGCAGCCAAGTAGAGGTTAGCAATCAGCCCCAGCATTTT.

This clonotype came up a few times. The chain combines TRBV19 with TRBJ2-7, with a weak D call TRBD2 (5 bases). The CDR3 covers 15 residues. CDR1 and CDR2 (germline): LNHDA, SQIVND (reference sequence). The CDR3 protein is CASRSVTGSSYEQYF. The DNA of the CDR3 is TGTGCATCACGCTCCGTGACGGGGAGCTCCTACGAGCAGTACTTC.

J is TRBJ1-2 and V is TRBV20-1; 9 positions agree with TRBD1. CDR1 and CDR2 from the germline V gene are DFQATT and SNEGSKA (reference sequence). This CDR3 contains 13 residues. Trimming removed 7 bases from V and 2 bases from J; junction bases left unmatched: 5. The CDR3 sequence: CSETGQGNYGYTF. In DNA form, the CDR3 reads TGCAGTGAAACGGGACAGGGAAACTATGGCTACACCTTC.

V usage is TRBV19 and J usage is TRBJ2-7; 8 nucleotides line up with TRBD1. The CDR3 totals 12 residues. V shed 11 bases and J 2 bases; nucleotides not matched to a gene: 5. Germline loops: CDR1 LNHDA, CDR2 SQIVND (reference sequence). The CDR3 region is CALTGGTYEQYF. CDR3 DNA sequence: TGTGCCCTAACAGGGGGAACCTACGAGCAGTACTTC.

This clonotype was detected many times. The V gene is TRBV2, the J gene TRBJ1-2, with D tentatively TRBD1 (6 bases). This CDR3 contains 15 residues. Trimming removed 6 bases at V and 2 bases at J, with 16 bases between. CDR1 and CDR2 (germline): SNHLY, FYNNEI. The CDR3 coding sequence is TGTGCCAGCAGGGCACAGGGCGGAGGGAACTATGGCTACACCTTC. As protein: CASRAQGGGNYGYTF.

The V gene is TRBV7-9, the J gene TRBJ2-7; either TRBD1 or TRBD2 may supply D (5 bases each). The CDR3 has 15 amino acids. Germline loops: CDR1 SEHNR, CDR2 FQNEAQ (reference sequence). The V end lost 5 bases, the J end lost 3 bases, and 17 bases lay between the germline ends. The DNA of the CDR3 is TGTGCCAGCAGCACATTGGGGACGGGACGCTACGAGCAGTACTTC. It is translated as CASSTLGTGRYEQYF.

CDR3 protein: CSVEDTETGPGEQYF. CDR3 nucleotides: TGCAGCGTTGAAGATACGGAGACAGGGCCTGGCGAGCAGTACTTC. The genes are TRBV29-1 and TRBJ2-7, with 7 bases fitting TRBD1. Unmatched junction bases numbered 11, after V lost 0 bases and J lost 6 bases. Germline CDR1 reads SQVTM; CDR2 reads ANQGSEA. This CDR3 has 15 amino acids.

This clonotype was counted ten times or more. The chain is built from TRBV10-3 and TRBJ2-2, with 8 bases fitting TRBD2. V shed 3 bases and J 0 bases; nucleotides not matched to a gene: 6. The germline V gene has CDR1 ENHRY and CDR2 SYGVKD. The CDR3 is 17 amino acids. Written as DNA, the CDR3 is TGTGCCATCAGTGAAATGACTAGCGATGCGAACACCGGGGAGCTGTTTTTT. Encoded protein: CAISEMTSDANTGELFF.

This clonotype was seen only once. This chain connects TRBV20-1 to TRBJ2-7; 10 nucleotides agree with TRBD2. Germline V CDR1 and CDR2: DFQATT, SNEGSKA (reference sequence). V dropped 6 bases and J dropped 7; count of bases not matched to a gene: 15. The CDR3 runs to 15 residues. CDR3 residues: CSAPQSGRGNNEQYF. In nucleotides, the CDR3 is TGCAGTGCCCCCCAAAGCGGGAGGGGGAACAATGAGCAGTACTTC.